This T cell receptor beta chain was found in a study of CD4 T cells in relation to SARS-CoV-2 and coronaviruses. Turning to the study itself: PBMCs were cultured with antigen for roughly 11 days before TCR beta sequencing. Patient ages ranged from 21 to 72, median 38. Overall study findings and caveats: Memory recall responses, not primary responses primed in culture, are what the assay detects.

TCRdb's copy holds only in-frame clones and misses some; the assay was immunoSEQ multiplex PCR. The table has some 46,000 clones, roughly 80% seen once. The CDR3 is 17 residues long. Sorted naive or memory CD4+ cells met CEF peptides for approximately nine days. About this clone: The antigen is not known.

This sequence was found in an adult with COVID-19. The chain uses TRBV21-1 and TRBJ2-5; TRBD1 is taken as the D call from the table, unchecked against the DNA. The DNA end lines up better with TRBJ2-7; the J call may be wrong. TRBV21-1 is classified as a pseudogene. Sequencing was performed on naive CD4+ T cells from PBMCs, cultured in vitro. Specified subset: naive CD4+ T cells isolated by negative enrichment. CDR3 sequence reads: CASSSSRDRAETYEQYF. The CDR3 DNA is TGTGCCAGCAGCTCGTCCCGGGACAGGGCCGAAACCTACGAGCAGTACTTC.